This T cell receptor (beta chain) was documented in a study of blood T cell repertoires in COVID-19. In the original analysis: Amplified reference gene primers provided the basis for estimating nucleated cell counts. TCRdb keeps only in-frame clones here, not all; method: immunoSEQ multiplex PCR. V and J calls and clone size are copied from that table; D and trimming were computed from the DNA. The table includes 150,000 or so clones, approximately 82% detected once. Germline V lookup: CDR1 LNHDA, CDR2 SQIVND (reference sequence). The CDR3 has 14 amino acids. V lost 6 bases, J lost 10 bases, and 7 bases stayed unmatched.

The clonotype originates from a man over 45 who had recovered from COVID-19. Sequences were obtained from PBMCs or T cells enriched from blood (not recorded which). J is TRBJ1-6 and V is TRBV19; TRBD1 agrees at 9 bases. CDR3 region: CASRGGQGHSPLHF. CDR3 DNA: TGTGCCAGTAGAGGGGGACAGGGTCACTCACCCCTCCACTTT.